This T cell receptor (beta chain) was recorded in a study of T cell changes during pregnancy in multiple sclerosis. Generated by immunoSEQ multiplex PCR, the TCRdb table keeps only in-frame clones and is missing some. Counted here are about 39,000 clones, 90% to 95% occurring once; the ten biggest clones make up roughly 0.35%. The V gene lost 0 bases and the J gene lost 11 bases, with 17 bases spanning the gap. The CDR3 is 15 amino acids. Germline lookup yields CDR1 GTSNPN and CDR2 SVGIG (reference sequence). This specimen was CD4+ T cells from peripheral blood mononuclear cells, taken after pregnancy. The sequence was collected from a female donor with multiple sclerosis, enrolled in a pregnancy study. The gene calls are TRBV30 and TRBJ1-6, with D uncertain. As DNA, the CDR3 is TGTGCCTGGAGTGTAGACGGAGGAGGCAGTGCACCCCTCCACTTT. It yields the protein CAWSVDGGGSAPLHF.